The 5 T cell receptor beta chains below come from one sample, sequenced in a study of shared clonotypes between healthy human individuals. Clones were read by immunoSEQ multiplex PCR, and TCRdb kept only the in-frame ones, dropping some. This sample yields over a million clones, of which 95% to 99% are seen a single time; 0.4% to 0.55% belongs to the top ten. The sequencing sample was made of naive CD4+ T cells sorted from blood. As for subset: CD45RA+ positively selected. The source of these receptors is a man younger than 45 in good health.

V and J are TRBV5-1 and TRBJ2-2; 9 nucleotides align to TRBD2. The germline gives CDR1 SGHRS, CDR2 YFSETQ. After removal of 0 bases from V and 6 bases from J, the junction contained 0 bases not matched to a gene. CDR3 length equals 14 residues. The CDR3 region is CASSLVAGAGELFF. In DNA, the CDR3 is TGCGCCAGCAGCTTGGTAGCGGGAGCCGGGGAGCTGTTTTTT.

The chain joins TRBV29-1 to TRBJ1-4; D is undetermined. This CDR3 has 12 residues. From germline, CDR1 is SQVTM and CDR2 ANQGSEA. Trimming removed 6 bases at V and 6 bases at J, with 11 bases between. CDR3 sequence (DNA): TGCAGCGTCGTAGACCGAGATGAAAAACTGTTTTTT. This encodes CSVVDRDEKLFF.

This sequence joins TRBV10-3 and TRBJ1-1, with D perhaps TRBD1 (6 bases). This CDR3 has 13 amino acids. Between the trimmed V and J ends, which lost 11 bases and 0 bases, there was a span of 13 bases. CDR1 is ENHRY and CDR2 is SYGVKD in the germline V gene. The CDR3 sequence: CAVTRDMNTEAFF. CDR3 bases: TGTGCCGTAACCAGGGACATGAACACTGAAGCTTTCTTT.

This clone was observed a single time. V usage is TRBV7-2 and J usage is TRBJ2-3, with D possibly TRBD2 on 6 matching bases. The length of the CDR3 is 16 residues. Germline V CDR1 and CDR2: SGHTA, FQGNSA. Trimming removed 4 bases from V and 4 bases from J, with 18 bases in between. The CDR3 sequence: CASSSRRGSVSDTQYF. The CDR3, as DNA: TGTGCCAGCAGCTCCCGCCGGGGGAGTGTCTCAGATACGCAGTATTTT.

Concerning this clone itself: Additional DNA sequences in this sample encode the identical CDR3. The rearrangement links TRBV15 to TRBJ1-1; D gene ambiguous. Trimming cost V 3 bases and J 1 base, with 6 bases left between them. CDR1 is LNHNV, CDR2 YYDKDF, per germline (reference sequence). The CDR3 length is 13 residues. In DNA, the CDR3 is TGTGCCACCAGCAGGGGCCCGAACACTGAAGCTTTCTTT. Protein product: CATSRGPNTEAFF.